This TCR beta chain was found in a study of blood T cell repertoires in COVID-19. Study in general: Researchers got acute and convalescent COVID-19 samples from the United States, Italy and Spain. From T cells, B-cell-depleted T cells, or PBMCs came the material, which was cDNA or gDNA.

Sequencing used immunoSEQ multiplex PCR; TCRdb keeps in-frame clones, though not all of them. The profile shows 150,000 to 200,000 clones, approximately 81% of them singletons. Participant-given clinical history determined each cohort assignment. Trimming removed 7 bases at V and 3 bases at J, with 21 bases between. The CDR3 sequence is 16 residues long. Germline CDR1 SEHNR, CDR2 FQNEAQ (reference sequence). This rearrangement joins TRBV7-9 to TRBJ1-1; D remains unclear. The origin of this receptor is a man in his fifties or sixties who had recovered from COVID-19. Sequenced input: PBMCs or T cells enriched from blood (not recorded which). The DNA of the CDR3 is TGTGCCAGCACCAAAATGTCGGGGATCAGCTACACTGAAGCTTTCTTT. It translates to CASTKMSGISYTEAFF.